The clone carrying this TCR beta chain has a handful of counts. Its specificity is not known. Second-dose groups at about 4 or about 12 weeks were pooled. The sample is drawn from a study of T cell responses to AZD1222 COVID-19 vaccine. The protocol was immunoSEQ multiplex PCR, while the TCRdb copy is restricted to in-frame clones and leaves out a portion. Found here are over 100,000 clones, about 90% of them singletons; the top ten hold 2% to 3%. Germline CDR1 and CDR2: SEHNR and FQNEAQ (reference sequence). The CDR3 length is 14 residues. V trimming: 7 bases; J trimming: 0 bases; junction bases outside the gene matches: 2. Study conclusions and caveats: Vaccination with two AZD1222 doses was followed by a rise in Spike-specific TCR breadth and depth. Mostly white British, mostly female donors; authors suggested clonal diversity may be underestimated.

This receptor was identified in an adult who received the AZD1222 COVID-19 vaccine. Specimen: peripheral blood, collected 28 days after the second AZD1222 dose. This rearrangement joins TRBV7-9 to TRBJ2-2; 7 bases map to TRBD2. The CDR3 DNA reads TGTGCCAGCAAACTAGCGACGAACACCGGGGAGCTGTTTTTT. Translated: CASKLATNTGELFF.